One and the same sample provided the 3 T cell receptor beta chains below, sequenced in a study of cytomegalovirus exposure and HLA in healthy donors. In the PCR, 60 Vbeta and 13 Jbeta primers were used. Assay used: immunoSEQ multiplex PCR; TCRdb lists only in-frame clones, some missing. Among about 89,000 clones listed, around three quarters were seen once. What was sequenced was PBMCs. All receptors derive from a male donor in good health and CMV-seronegative.

The CDR3 here is CATQGLAGSSNEQFF. DNA for the CDR3: TGTGCCACCCAGGGACTAGCGGGGAGTTCCAATGAGCAGTTCTTC. This chain links TRBV30 with TRBJ2-1; 13 bases match TRBD2. J lost 6 bases, V lost 8 bases, and 10 bases had no gene match. The V gene's germline CDR1 is GTSNPN and CDR2 SVGIG (reference sequence). The CDR3 spans 15 residues.

The CDR3 loop reads CASSESIRVNTEAFF. The CDR3 region has the DNA TGCGCCAGCAGTGAGTCGATTCGGGTCAACACTGAAGCTTTCTTT. The genes are TRBV10-2 and TRBJ1-1; no clear D gene. V lost 0 bases, J lost 2 bases, and 10 bases lay in between. The CDR3 runs to 15 residues. Germline V CDR1 and CDR2: WSHSY, SAAADI.

CDR3: CASSILTGLRNQPQHF. The DNA of the CDR3 is TGTGCCAGTAGTATACTTACCGGACTGCGCAATCAGCCCCAGCATTTT. The J gene is TRBJ1-5, the V gene TRBV19; D gene ambiguous. There are 16 residues in the CDR3. V was cut by 2 bases and J by 2 bases, with 13 bases left in between. Germline values: CDR1 LNHDA, CDR2 SQIVND (reference sequence).